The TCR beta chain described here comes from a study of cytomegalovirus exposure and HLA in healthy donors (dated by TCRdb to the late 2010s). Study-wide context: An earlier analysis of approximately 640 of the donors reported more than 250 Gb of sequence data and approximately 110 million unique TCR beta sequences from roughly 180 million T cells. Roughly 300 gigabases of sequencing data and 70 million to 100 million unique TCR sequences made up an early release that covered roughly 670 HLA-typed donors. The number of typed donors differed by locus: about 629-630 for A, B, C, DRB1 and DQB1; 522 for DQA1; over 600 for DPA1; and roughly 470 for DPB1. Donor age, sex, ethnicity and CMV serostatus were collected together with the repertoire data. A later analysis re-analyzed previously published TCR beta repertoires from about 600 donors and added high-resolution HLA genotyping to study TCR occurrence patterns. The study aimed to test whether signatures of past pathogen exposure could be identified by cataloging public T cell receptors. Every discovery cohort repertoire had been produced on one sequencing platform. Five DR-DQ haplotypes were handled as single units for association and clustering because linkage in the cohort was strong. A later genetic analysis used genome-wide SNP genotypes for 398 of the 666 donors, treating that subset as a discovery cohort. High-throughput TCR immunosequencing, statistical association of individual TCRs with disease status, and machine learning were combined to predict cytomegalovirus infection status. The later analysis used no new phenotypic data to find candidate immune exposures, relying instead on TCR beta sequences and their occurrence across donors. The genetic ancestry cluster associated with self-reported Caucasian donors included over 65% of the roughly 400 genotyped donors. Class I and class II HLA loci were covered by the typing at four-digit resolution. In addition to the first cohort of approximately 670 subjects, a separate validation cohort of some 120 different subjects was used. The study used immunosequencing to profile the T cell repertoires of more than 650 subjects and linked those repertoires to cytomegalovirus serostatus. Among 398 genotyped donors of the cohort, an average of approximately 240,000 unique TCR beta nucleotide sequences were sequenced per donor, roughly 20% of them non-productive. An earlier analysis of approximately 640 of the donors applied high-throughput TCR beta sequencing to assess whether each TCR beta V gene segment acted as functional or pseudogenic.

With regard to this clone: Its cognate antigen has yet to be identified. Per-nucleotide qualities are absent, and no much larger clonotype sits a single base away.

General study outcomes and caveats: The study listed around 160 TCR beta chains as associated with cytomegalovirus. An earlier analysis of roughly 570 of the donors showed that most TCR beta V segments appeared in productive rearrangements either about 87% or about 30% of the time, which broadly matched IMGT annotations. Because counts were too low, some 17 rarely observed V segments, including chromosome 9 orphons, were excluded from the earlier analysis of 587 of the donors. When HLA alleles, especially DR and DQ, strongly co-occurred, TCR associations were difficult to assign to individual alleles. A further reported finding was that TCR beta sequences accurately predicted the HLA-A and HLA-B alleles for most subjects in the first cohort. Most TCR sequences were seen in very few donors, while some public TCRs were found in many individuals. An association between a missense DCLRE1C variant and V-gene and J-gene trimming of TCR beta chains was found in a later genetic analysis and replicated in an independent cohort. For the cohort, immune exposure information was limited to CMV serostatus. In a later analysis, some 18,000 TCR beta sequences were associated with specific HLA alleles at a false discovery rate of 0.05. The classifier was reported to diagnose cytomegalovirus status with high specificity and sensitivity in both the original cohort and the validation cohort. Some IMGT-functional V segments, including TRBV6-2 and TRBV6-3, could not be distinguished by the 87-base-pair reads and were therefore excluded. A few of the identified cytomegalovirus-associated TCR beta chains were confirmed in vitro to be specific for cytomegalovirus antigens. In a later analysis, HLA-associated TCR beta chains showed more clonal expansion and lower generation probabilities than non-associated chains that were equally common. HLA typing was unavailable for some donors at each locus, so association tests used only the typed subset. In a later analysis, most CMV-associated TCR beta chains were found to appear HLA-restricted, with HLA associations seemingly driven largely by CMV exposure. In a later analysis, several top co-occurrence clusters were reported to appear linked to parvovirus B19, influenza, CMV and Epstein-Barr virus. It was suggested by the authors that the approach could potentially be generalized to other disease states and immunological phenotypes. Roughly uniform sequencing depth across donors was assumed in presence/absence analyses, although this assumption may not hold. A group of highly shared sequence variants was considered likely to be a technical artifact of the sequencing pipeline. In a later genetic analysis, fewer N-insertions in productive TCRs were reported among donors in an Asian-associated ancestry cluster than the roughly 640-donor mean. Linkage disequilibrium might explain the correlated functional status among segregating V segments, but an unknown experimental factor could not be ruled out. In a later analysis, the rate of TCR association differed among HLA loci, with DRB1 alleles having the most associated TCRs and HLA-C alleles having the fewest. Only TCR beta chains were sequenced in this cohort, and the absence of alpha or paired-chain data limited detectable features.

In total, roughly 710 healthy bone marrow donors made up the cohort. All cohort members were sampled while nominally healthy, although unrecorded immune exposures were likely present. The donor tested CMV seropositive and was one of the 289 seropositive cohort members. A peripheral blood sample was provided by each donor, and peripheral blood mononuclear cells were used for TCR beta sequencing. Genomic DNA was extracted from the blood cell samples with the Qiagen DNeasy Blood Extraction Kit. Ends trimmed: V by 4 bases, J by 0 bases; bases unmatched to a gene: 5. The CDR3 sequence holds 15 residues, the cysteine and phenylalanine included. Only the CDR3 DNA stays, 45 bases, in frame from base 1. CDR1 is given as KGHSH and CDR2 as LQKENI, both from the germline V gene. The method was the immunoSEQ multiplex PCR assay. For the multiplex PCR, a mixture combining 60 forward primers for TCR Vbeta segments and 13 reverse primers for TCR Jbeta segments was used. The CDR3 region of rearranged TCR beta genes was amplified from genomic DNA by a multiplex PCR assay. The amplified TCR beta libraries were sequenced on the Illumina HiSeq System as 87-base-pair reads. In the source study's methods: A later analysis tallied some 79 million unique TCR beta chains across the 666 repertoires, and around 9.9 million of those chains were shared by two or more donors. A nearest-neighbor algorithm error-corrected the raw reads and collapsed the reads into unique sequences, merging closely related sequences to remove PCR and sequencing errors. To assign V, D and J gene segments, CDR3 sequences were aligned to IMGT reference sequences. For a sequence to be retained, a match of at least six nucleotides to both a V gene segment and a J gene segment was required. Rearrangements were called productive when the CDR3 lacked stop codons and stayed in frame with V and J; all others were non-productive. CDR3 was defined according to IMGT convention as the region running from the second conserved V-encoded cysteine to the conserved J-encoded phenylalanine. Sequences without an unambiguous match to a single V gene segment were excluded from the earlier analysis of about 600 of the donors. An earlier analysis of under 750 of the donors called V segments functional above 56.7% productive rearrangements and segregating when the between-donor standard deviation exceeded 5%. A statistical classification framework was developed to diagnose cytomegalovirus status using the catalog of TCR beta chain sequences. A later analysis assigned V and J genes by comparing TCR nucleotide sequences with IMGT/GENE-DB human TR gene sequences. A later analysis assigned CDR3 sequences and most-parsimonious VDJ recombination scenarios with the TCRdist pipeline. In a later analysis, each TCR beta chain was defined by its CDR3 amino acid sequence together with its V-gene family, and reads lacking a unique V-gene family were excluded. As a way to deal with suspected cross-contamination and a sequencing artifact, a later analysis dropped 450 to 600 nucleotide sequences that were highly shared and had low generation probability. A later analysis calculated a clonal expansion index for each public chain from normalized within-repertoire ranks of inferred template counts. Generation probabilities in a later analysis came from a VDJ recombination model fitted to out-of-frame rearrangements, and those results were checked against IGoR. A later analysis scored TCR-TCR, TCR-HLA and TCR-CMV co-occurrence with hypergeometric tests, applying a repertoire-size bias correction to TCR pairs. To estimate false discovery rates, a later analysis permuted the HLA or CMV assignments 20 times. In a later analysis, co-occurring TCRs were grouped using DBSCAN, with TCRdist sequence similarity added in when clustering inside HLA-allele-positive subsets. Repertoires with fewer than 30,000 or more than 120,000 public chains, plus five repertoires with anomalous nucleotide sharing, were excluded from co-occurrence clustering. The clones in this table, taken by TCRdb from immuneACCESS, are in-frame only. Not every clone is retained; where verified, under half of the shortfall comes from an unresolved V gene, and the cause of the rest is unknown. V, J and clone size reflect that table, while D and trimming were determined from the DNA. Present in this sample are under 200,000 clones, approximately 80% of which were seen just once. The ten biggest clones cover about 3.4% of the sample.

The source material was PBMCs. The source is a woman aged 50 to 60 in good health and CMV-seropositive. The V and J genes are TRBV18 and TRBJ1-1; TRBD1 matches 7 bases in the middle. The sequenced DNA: TGTGCCAGCTCACTGAGGGACAGCATGAACACTGAAGCTTTCTTT. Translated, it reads CASSLRDSMNTEAFF.